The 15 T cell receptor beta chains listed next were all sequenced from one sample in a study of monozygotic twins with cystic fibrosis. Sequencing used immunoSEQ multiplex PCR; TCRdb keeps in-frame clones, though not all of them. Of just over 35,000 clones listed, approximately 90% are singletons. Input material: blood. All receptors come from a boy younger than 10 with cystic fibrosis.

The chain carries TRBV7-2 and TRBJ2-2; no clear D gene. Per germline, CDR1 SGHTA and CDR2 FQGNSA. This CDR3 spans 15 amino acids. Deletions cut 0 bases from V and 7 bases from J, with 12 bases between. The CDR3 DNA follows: TGTGCCAGCAGCTTAGCCCCCGCTTGGGGCGGGGAGCTGTTTTTT. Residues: CASSLAPAWGGELFF.

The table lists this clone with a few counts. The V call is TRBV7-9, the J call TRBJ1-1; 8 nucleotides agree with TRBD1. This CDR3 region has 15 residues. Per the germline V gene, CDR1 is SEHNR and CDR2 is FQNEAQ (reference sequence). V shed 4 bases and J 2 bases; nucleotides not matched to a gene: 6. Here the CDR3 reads CASSSPDRGNTEAFF. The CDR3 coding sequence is TGTGCCAGCAGCTCCCCTGACAGGGGTAACACTGAAGCTTTCTTT.

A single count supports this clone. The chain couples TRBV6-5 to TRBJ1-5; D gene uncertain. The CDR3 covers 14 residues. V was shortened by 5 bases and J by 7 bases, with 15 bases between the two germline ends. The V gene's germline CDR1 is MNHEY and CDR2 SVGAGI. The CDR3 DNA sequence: TGTGCCAGCAGTCTCTACGGGGTCTGGCAGCCCCAGCATTTT. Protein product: CASSLYGVWQPQHF.

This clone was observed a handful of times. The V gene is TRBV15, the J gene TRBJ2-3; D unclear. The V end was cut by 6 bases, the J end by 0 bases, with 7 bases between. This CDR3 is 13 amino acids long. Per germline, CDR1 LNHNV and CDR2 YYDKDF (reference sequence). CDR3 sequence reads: CATRRSSTDTQYF. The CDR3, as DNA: TGTGCCACCAGACGTTCCAGCACAGATACGCAGTATTTT.

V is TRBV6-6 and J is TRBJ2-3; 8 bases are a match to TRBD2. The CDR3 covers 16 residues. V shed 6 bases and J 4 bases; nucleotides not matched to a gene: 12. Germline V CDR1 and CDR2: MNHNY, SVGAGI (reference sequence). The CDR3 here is CASSQGLAGDSDTQYF. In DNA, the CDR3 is TGTGCCAGCAGCCAAGGACTAGCTGGGGATTCAGATACGCAGTATTTT.

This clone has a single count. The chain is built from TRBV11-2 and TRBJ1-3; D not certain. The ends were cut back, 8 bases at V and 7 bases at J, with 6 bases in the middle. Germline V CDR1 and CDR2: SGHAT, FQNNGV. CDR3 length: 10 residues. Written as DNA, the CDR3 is TGTGCCAGCGCCGGGAACACCATATATTTT. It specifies CASAGNTIYF. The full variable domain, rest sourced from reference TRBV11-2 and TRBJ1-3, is EAGVAQSPRYKIIEKRQSVAFWCNPISGHATLYWYQQILGQGPKLLIQFQNNGVVDDSQLPKDRFSAERLKGVDSTLKIQPAKLEDSAVYLCASAGNTIYFGEGSWLTVV.

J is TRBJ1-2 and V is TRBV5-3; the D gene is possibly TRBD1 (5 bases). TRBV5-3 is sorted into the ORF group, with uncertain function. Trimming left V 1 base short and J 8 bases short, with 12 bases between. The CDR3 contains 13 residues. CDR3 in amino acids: CARSLRGFWGYTF. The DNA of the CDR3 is TGTGCCAGAAGCTTGCGGGGGTTTTGGGGCTACACCTTC.

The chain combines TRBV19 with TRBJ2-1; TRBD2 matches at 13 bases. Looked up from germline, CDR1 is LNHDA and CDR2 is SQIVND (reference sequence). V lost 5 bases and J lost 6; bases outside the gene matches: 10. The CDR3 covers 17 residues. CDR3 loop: CASSPPEGLAGLNEQFF. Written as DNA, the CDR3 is TGTGCCAGTAGTCCCCCTGAGGGACTAGCGGGGCTCAATGAGCAGTTCTTC.

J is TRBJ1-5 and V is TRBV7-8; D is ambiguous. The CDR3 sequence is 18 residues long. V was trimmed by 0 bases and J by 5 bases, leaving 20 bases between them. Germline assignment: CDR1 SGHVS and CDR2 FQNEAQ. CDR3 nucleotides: TGTGCCAGCAGCTTAGCGGCTAAGAGCGACGGGTTTTATCAGCCCCAGCATTTT. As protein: CASSLAAKSDGFYQPQHF.

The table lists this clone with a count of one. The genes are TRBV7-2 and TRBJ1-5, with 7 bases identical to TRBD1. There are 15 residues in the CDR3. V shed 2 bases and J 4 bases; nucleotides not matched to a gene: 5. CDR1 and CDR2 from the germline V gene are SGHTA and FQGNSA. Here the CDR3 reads CASSLTRDRNQPQHF. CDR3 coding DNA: TGTGCCAGCAGCTTAACTCGGGACAGAAATCAGCCCCAGCATTTT.

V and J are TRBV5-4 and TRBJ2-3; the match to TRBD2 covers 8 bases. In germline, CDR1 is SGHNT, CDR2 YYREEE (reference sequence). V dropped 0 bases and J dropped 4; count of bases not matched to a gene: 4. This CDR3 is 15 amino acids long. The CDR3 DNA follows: TGTGCCAGCAGCTTGGAGGTTAGCGGGGCAGATACGCAGTATTTT. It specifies CASSLEVSGADTQYF.

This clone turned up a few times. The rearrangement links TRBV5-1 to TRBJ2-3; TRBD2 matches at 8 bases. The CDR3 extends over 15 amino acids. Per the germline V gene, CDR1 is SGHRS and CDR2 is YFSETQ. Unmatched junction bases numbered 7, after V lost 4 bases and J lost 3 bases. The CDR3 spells CASSLIGGATDTQYF. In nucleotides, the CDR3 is TGCGCCAGCAGCCTGATCGGGGGGGCAACAGATACGCAGTATTTT.

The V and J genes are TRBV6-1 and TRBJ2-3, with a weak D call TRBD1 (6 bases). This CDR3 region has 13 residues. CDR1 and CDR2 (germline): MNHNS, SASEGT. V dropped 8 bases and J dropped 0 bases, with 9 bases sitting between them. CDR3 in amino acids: CASPRGSTDTQYF. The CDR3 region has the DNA TGTGCCAGCCCCAGGGGTAGCACAGATACGCAGTATTTT.

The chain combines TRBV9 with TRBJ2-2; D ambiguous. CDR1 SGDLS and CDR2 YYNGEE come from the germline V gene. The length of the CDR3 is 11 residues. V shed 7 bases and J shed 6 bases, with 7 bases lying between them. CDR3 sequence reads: CASRVAGELFF. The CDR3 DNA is TGTGCCAGCCGGGTGGCCGGGGAGCTGTTTTTT.

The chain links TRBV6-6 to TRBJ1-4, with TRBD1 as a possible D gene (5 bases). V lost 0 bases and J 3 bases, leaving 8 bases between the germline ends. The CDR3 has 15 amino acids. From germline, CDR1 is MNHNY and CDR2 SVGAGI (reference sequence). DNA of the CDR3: TGTGCCAGCAGTTACTCTCAGGGAGCTAATGAAAAACTGTTTTTT. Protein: CASSYSQGANEKLFF.